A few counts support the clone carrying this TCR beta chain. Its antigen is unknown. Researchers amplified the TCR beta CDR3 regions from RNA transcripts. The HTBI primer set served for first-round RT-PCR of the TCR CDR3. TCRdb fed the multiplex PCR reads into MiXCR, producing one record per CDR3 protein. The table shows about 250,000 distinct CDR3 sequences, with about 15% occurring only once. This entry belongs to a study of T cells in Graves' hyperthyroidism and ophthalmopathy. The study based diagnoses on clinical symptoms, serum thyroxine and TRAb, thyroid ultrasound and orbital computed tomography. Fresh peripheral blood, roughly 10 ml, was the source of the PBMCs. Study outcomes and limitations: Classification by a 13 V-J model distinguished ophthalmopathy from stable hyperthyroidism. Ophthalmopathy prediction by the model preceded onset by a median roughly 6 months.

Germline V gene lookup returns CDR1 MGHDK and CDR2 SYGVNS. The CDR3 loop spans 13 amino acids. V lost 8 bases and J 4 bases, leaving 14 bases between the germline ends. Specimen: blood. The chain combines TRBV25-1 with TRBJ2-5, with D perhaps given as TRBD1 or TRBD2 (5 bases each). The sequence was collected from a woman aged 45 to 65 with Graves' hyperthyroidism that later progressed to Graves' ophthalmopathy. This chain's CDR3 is CASQAPGRETQYF. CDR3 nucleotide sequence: TGTGCCAGCCAGGCCCCGGGACGAGAGACCCAGTACTTC.